This T cell receptor (beta chain) derives from a study of blood T cells in healthy people across ages. General study points: It was not possible, with unsorted PBMCs, to conclusively compare naive and antigen-experienced cells.

Germline values: CDR1 SEHNR, CDR2 FQNEAQ (reference sequence). The CDR3 is made up of 13 amino acids. V lost 5 bases and J lost 5, with 9 bases in between. Together with a sample-barcoded 5' primer, a J-beta primer mix was included in a second PCR lasting roughly 6 to 12 cycles. TCRdb processed the 5' RACE reads anew with MiXCR; each CDR3 protein has one entry. This repertoire shows about 500,000 distinct CDR3 sequences, around 24% found once; its top ten account for 8.7%. Points on this clonotype: Its antigen is undetermined.

A further study also used this sample, focusing on T cells of mothers and their children. That publication notes: No clones detected were persistent microchimeric T cell clones.

Sequenced material: blood. The V and J genes are TRBV7-9 and TRBJ1-4; D remains unclear. This clonotype originated in a boy between 5 and 17 years old in good health. The CDR3 coding sequence is TGTGCCAGCAGCCCAGTACTAAATGAAAAACTGTTTTTT. Translated: CASSPVLNEKLFF.